This is a list of T cell receptor beta chains from one sample in a study of T cells in tuberculosis. Profiled with immunoSEQ multiplex PCR; TCRdb holds only in-frame clones, not every one. In the table there are tens of thousands of clones, nearly 95% of which are singletons. This specimen was PBMCs, taken at tuberculosis diagnosis. These TCRs come from an adult with tuberculosis. CDR3s include the opening cysteine and the closing phenylalanine or tryptophan.

cdr3_aa	j_call	v_call
CASSKDRLTYNEQFF	TRBJ2-1	TRBV5-8
CASRKNIATNEKLFF	TRBJ1-4	TRBV27
CATSGRESNYGYTF	TRBJ1-2	TRBV15
CATSRDRQFGQPQHF	TRBJ1-5	TRBV15
CAIRQGLLSTDTQYF	TRBJ2-3	TRBV10-3
CASSTRRGTYSGANVLTF	TRBJ2-6	TRBV7-6
CAWDRGFGRNTEAFF	TRBJ1-1	TRBV30
CASSPDRLGTPLHF	TRBJ1-6	TRBV6-5
CASGLGQGPEQYF	TRBJ2-7	TRBV12-5
CATSYSNQPQHF	TRBJ1-5	TRBV6-1
CASSLSGDRGLNPKETQYF	TRBJ2-5	TRBV27
CASSPWTEETQYF	TRBJ2-5	TRBV7-9
CASSLSGMGSYEQYF	TRBJ2-7	TRBV6-5
CASGLWGLDTGELFF	TRBJ2-2	TRBV12-5
CASSMILAGHNEQFF	TRBJ2-1	TRBV19
CSAGQQETQYF	TRBJ2-5	TRBV20-1
CASSLDRAPTF	TRBJ1-2	TRBV2
CASSQENTGVRSGYTF	TRBJ1-2	TRBV14
CASSQVTRVYNEQFF	TRBJ2-1	TRBV4-2
CASSGTGGYEQYF	TRBJ2-7	TRBV6-1
CASSRGQGNEKLFF	TRBJ1-4	TRBV5-1
CASSYFAGLPSDEQFF	TRBJ2-1	TRBV6-6
CASVLGSSYNEQFF	TRBJ2-1	TRBV10-1
CATSSPGSPTIYEQYF	TRBJ2-7	TRBV15
CAIRGQGATGELFF	TRBJ2-2	TRBV10-3
CASSSGQGRTDTQYF	TRBJ2-3	TRBV5-4
CASSSEQMPPREQFF	TRBJ2-1	TRBV7-9
CASSYSASGRPYEQYF	TRBJ2-7	TRBV6-6
CASSLTGEYEQYF	TRBJ2-7	TRBV11-2
CASSLAGQGQGAFF	TRBJ1-1	TRBV5-1
CASSLIALAPFYEQYF	TRBJ2-7	TRBV7-6
CASSLAGTSTYEQYF	TRBJ2-7	TRBV5-5
CASNARGKSNQPQHF	TRBJ1-5	TRBV28
CAISESRSLRGTEAFF	TRBJ1-1	TRBV10-3
CAISDDRGHRNEQYF	TRBJ2-7	TRBV10-3
CASSLYRADTQYF	TRBJ2-3	TRBV5-1